These 16 T cell receptor beta chains originate from one sample sequenced in a study of cytomegalovirus exposure and HLA in healthy donors. The primer mix had 60 Vbeta and 13 Jbeta primers. Repertoires were generated with immunoSEQ multiplex PCR, while TCRdb's copy carries only in-frame clones and drops some. This sample has under 150,000 clones, with about four fifths found just once. What was sequenced was PBMCs. Receptor source: a male donor in good health and CMV-seropositive.

V and J are TRBV4-2 and TRBJ2-7, with TRBD2 as a possible D gene (5 bases). CDR3 length equals 15 residues. The V end was cut by 0 bases, the J end by 0 bases, with 9 bases between. Germline V CDR1 and CDR2: LGHNA, YNFKEQ. In nucleotides, the CDR3 is TGTGCCAGCAGCCAAGATACCGGGAACTCCTACGAGCAGTACTTC. Protein product: CASSQDTGNSYEQYF.

The chain uses TRBV7-9 and TRBJ2-7; a possible D gene is TRBD2 (6 bases). The CDR3 runs to 13 residues. Germline assignment: CDR1 SEHNR and CDR2 FQNEAQ (reference sequence). The ends were cut back, 7 bases at V and 3 bases at J, with 13 bases in the middle. In DNA form, the CDR3 reads TGTGCCAGCACCGGAGGGAATTACTACGAGCAGTACTTC. It encodes CASTGGNYYEQYF.

The count of this clone is one. The V and J genes are TRBV28 and TRBJ2-7; TRBD2 matches 7 bases. CDR1 MDHEN and CDR2 SYDVKM come from the germline V gene. Trimming cost V 1 base and J 6 bases; bases outside gene matches: 9. The CDR3 has 15 amino acids. The chain's CDR3 is CASSLYMGGGSEQYF. The CDR3 DNA sequence: TGTGCCAGCAGTTTATATATGGGGGGAGGGAGCGAGCAGTACTTC.

This clone was counted a single time. J is TRBJ2-2 and V is TRBV5-6, with 7 nucleotides matching TRBD1. V shed 2 bases and J 0 bases; nucleotides not matched to a gene: 4. CDR1 is SGHDT, CDR2 YYEEEE, per germline. There are 16 residues in the CDR3. The CDR3 DNA sequence: TGTGCCAGCAGCTTCGAGGGGGCGGCGAACACCGGGGAGCTGTTTTTT. This gives the protein CASSFEGAANTGELFF.

The chain employs TRBV5-4 and TRBJ1-2; weak D call: TRBD1 (5 bases). CDR3 length equals 13 residues. Germline V gene data show CDR1 as SGHNT and CDR2 as YYREEE (reference sequence). The V and J ends lost 2 bases and 5 bases respectively, with 10 bases between them. The CDR3 DNA reads TGTGCCAGCAGCTTTGGGGCCTATTATGGCTACACCTTC. Translated: CASSFGAYYGYTF.

This chain joins TRBV28 and TRBJ2-1; 8 bases line up with TRBD2. Losses at the gene ends were 10 bases for V and 3 bases for J; bases not matched to a gene: 2. The CDR3 is 12 amino acids. Germline V gives CDR1 MDHEN, CDR2 SYDVKM. For the CDR3, the DNA is TGTGCCACGGGGGGGGTCTACAATGAGCAGTTCTTC. This sequence encodes CATGGVYNEQFF.

Note on this clone: Compared with germline, one end of the junction differs, possibly owing to a read error. The rearrangement joins TRBV19 to TRBJ1-2; possible D gene TRBD1, 6 bases. Germline V gene data show CDR1 as LNHDA and CDR2 as SQIVND (reference sequence). The CDR3 loop spans 14 amino acids. In DNA form, the CDR3 reads TGTGCCAGTAGTATTCGACAGGCCTCATATGGCCACACCTTC. This translates into CASSIRQASYGHTF.

The J gene is TRBJ1-2, the V gene TRBV7-3; maybe TRBD1 (6 bases). The germline CDR1 and CDR2 sequences are SGHTA and FQGTGA. Trimming took 4 bases from V and 4 from J, leaving 13 bases between them. This CDR3 contains 14 residues. In nucleotides, the CDR3 is TGTGCCAGCAGCTCCGGGGGGGCGGGCTATGGCTACACCTTC. Protein sequence: CASSSGGAGYGYTF.

The chain couples TRBV5-5 to TRBJ2-3; D perhaps matches TRBD2 (5 bases). V shed 5 bases and J shed 0 bases, with 13 bases lying between them. This CDR3 contains 15 residues. Germline CDR1 is SGHKS and CDR2 is YYEKEE (reference sequence). The CDR3 spells CASSKDWRSTDTQYF. The CDR3 DNA is TGTGCCAGCAGTAAGGACTGGAGGAGCACAGATACGCAGTATTTT.

The chain has TRBV2 and TRBJ2-3; 9 nucleotides align to TRBD2. CDR3 length: 17 amino acids. V was pared by 5 bases and J by 4 bases, with 13 bases of the junction left unmatched. CDR1 and CDR2 (germline): SNHLY, FYNNEI. The CDR3 bases are TGTGCCAGCAGTCCCCATCGCGGTAGCGGGAGCGCAGATACGCAGTATTTT. It codes for CASSPHRGSGSADTQYF.

The rearrangement uses TRBV9 and TRBJ2-2; D unresolved. Germline V CDR1 and CDR2: SGDLS, YYNGEE. The CDR3 is 16 amino acids. V lost 2 bases and J 6 bases, leaving 17 bases between the germline ends. CDR3 protein: CASSVGVRIAAGELFF. The CDR3 DNA sequence: TGTGCCAGCAGCGTCGGCGTCAGGATTGCTGCCGGGGAGCTGTTTTTT.

The V gene is TRBV28, the J gene TRBJ2-5, with D possibly TRBD1 on 5 matching bases. The length of the CDR3 is 13 residues. The germline CDR1 and CDR2 sequences are MDHEN and SYDVKM. The germline V and J ends were trimmed by 2 bases and 10 bases, with 14 bases remaining between them. For the CDR3, the DNA is TGTGCCAGCAGTTTAAGCAGGGTTTACGACCAGTACTTC. The encoded protein is CASSLSRVYDQYF. The full variable domain, its missing parts supplied by reference TRBV28 and TRBJ2-5, is DVKVTQSSRYLVKRTGEKVFLECVQDMDHENMFWYRQDPGLGLRLIYFSYDVKMKEKGDIPEGYSVSREKKERFSLILESASTNQTSMYLCASSLSRVYDQYFGPGTRLLVL.

The count of this clone is one. The chain uses TRBV28 and TRBJ1-1; no reliable D call. The CDR3 covers 15 residues. Trimming removed 6 bases from V and 0 bases from J, with 14 bases in between. Germline V lookup: CDR1 MDHEN, CDR2 SYDVKM. In DNA form, the CDR3 reads TGTGCCAGCAGAAGAATAGGCGGGATGAACACTGAAGCTTTCTTT. Its protein is CASRRIGGMNTEAFF.

V usage is TRBV13 and J usage is TRBJ1-4; tentative D call: TRBD1 (6 bases). Trimming pared 0 bases from V and 8 bases from J, leaving 10 bases between. Germline V gene lookup returns CDR1 PRHDT and CDR2 FYEKMQ (reference sequence). CDR3 size: 14 residues. The CDR3 nucleotides read TGTGCCAGCAGCTTAGGAAGGGGGAGAGAAAAACTGTTTTTT. It yields the protein CASSLGRGREKLFF.

The chain joins TRBV5-1 to TRBJ2-6; D is unclear. Germline CDR1 and CDR2: SGHRS and YFSETQ. V was cut by 1 base and J by 2 bases, with 7 bases left in between. The CDR3 consists of 15 residues. The CDR3 here is CASSLSPAGANVLTF. In nucleotides, the CDR3 is TGCGCCAGCAGCTTGTCCCCCGCTGGGGCCAACGTCCTGACTTTC.

V and J are TRBV7-8 and TRBJ2-1, with TRBD2 matching over 8 bases. The V gene end was trimmed by 5 bases and the J gene end by 4 bases; junction bases not matched to a gene: 16. This CDR3 region has 18 residues. Germline loops: CDR1 SGHVS, CDR2 FQNEAQ. CDR3 coding DNA: TGTGCCAGCAGCCTAGGGAGGTTACTAGCGGATCTTTACAATGAGCAGTTCTTC. It yields the protein CASSLGRLLADLYNEQFF.